These 30 T cell receptor beta chains originate from one sample sequenced in a study of T cells of healthy individuals. TCRdb re-derived calls from the 5' RACE reads in MiXCR, one entry per CDR3 protein. The sample shows about 96,000 distinct CDR3 sequences, 15% to 20% of them seen only once. These receptors all come from a human donor in good health.

The rearrangement joins TRBV6-2 or TRBV6-3 to TRBJ2-3; D might be TRBD1 (6 bases). The CDR3 totals 13 residues. The germline gives CDR1 MNHEY, CDR2 SVGEGT. V was pared by 6 bases and J by 6 bases, with 13 bases between. The CDR3 region is CASSRTEMDTQYF. DNA for the CDR3: TGTGCCAGCAGCCGGACAGAGATGGATACGCAGTATTTT.

This clonotype was observed a few times. This chain joins TRBV28 and TRBJ1-1; TRBD1 aligns across 8 bases. In germline, CDR1 is MDHEN, CDR2 SYDVKM. CDR3 length equals 16 residues. J gave up 0 bases and V 6 bases, and 9 bases lay outside the gene matches. Here the CDR3 reads CASSPTGGGMNTEAFF. The CDR3 DNA sequence: TGTGCCAGCAGCCCAACAGGGGGAGGTATGAACACTGAAGCTTTCTTT.

The chain has TRBV20-1 and TRBJ2-7; no firm D call. The germline CDR1 and CDR2 sequences are DFQATT and SNEGSKA (reference sequence). V lost 5 bases, J lost 1 base, and 6 bases lay in between. The CDR3 has 11 residues. The CDR3 DNA reads TGCAGTGCTGTGGAGTCCTACGAGCAGTACTTC. It codes for CSAVESYEQYF.

V is TRBV4-2 and J is TRBJ1-1; D remains unclear. The CDR3 is 15 residues long. Germline CDR1 and CDR2: LGHNA and YNFKEQ. Trimming cost V 1 base and J 0 bases, with 9 bases left between them. The CDR3 DNA reads as TGTGCCAGCAGCCAAGGAGTAACCATGAACACTGAAGCTTTCTTT. Protein product: CASSQGVTMNTEAFF.

This chain joins TRBV7-3 and TRBJ2-7, with 11 bases that match TRBD2. The germline gives CDR1 SGHTA, CDR2 FQGTGA. With 5 bases clipped from V and 6 bases from J, the junction kept 6 bases outside the gene matches. This CDR3 has 14 residues. CDR3 sequence: CASSTTSGSPEQYF. The CDR3 nucleotides are TGTGCCAGCAGCACAACTAGCGGGAGTCCCGAGCAGTACTTC.

This chain connects TRBV6-1 to TRBJ2-7; 9 bases match TRBD1. V was clipped by 9 bases and J by 6 bases; unmatched bases: 18. CDR1 and CDR2 (germline): MNHNS, SASEGT. The CDR3 runs to 16 residues. In DNA form, the CDR3 reads TGTGCCAGTAGGGACAGGGTTTCTAGCGGCCCCCTCGAGCAGTACTTC. Its protein is CASRDRVSSGPLEQYF.

In this sample, this clonotype turned up a few times. The chain recombines TRBV11-2 with TRBJ2-2; D not resolved. From germline, CDR1 is SGHAT and CDR2 FQNNGV. V lost 1 base and J lost 7, with 13 bases in between. The CDR3 consists of 15 residues. The CDR3 DNA follows: TGTGCCAGCAGCTTAGCGTTAGGCTCCCTCGGGGAGCTGTTTTTT. Translating it yields CASSLALGSLGELFF.

This clonotype was observed many times. The chain combines TRBV2 with TRBJ1-5; D is perhaps TRBD1 (5 bases). This CDR3 comprises 12 residues. Germline values: CDR1 SNHLY, CDR2 FYNNEI. V was clipped by 3 bases and J by 7 bases, with 7 bases between them. CDR3 protein: CASSDRAQPQHF. CDR3 coding DNA: TGTGCCAGCAGTGACAGGGCCCAGCCCCAGCATTTT.

This chain joins TRBV6-2 or TRBV6-3 and TRBJ1-5; perhaps TRBD1 as D (5 bases). Trimming shortened V by 0 bases and J by 3 bases, and 18 bases separated the two germline ends. CDR1 and CDR2 (germline): MNHEY, SVGEGT. This CDR3 has 18 amino acids. The CDR3 region is CASSYSNSVGGTNQPQHF. The CDR3 nucleotides read TGTGCCAGCAGTTACTCGAATAGTGTCGGGGGAACCAATCAGCCCCAGCATTTT.

This clonotype was found a few times. This chain uses TRBV5-1 with TRBJ1-2; 9 nucleotides match TRBD1. Trimming cost V 3 bases and J 6 bases; bases outside gene matches: 6. The CDR3 consists of 14 residues. Germline CDR1 and CDR2: SGHRS and YFSETQ. CDR3 residues: CASSSTGGVDGYTF. The CDR3 DNA reads TGCGCCAGCAGCTCAACAGGGGGCGTAGATGGCTACACCTTC.

This clonotype was observed a handful of times. The gene calls are TRBV5-6 and TRBJ2-7; D is unresolved. Between the trimmed V and J ends, which lost 3 bases and 5 bases, there was a span of 9 bases. The germline CDR1 and CDR2 sequences are SGHDT and YYEEEE. This CDR3 is built from 12 residues. The CDR3 spells CASSYSYNEQYF. CDR3 nucleotides: TGTGCCAGCAGCTACTCCTACAACGAGCAGTACTTC.

This clonotype was detected many times. This chain connects TRBV2 to TRBJ1-5; D gene uncertain. CDR3 length: 15 residues. CDR1 and CDR2 from the germline V gene are SNHLY and FYNNEI. Deletions cut 3 bases from V and 0 bases from J, with 9 bases between. This CDR3 reads CASSETGYSNQPQHF. In DNA form, the CDR3 reads TGTGCCAGCAGTGAGACGGGCTATAGCAATCAGCCCCAGCATTTT. The full variable domain, its missing parts supplied by reference TRBV2 and TRBJ1-5, is EPEVTQTPSHQVTQMGQEVILRCVPISNHLYFYWYRQILGQKVEFLVSFYNNEISEKSEIFDDQFSVERPDGSNFTLKIRSTKLEDSAMYFCASSETGYSNQPQHFGDGTRLSIL.

This clonotype was observed a few times. V and J are TRBV28 and TRBJ2-7; 10 bases are a match to TRBD2. Germline lookup yields CDR1 MDHEN and CDR2 SYDVKM. V was pared by 4 bases and J by 7 bases, with 4 bases of the junction left unmatched. The CDR3 is 13 residues long. CDR3 in DNA: TGTGCCAGCAGTTACCCTAGCGGGAGTGAGCAGTACTTC. Encoded protein: CASSYPSGSEQYF.

The rearrangement uses TRBV12-3 or TRBV12-4 and TRBJ2-5, with TRBD2 identical over 10 bases. After removal of 7 bases from V and 3 bases from J, the junction contained 8 bases not matched to a gene. The length of the CDR3 is 15 residues. The CDR3 sequence: CASTLGLAGEETQYF. CDR3 nucleotides: TGTGCCAGCACCTTGGGGCTAGCGGGGGAAGAGACCCAGTACTTC.

The V call is TRBV5-4, the J call TRBJ2-5; 10 bases are a match to TRBD2. This CDR3 has 16 amino acids. The V gene's germline CDR1 is SGHNT and CDR2 YYREEE (reference sequence). Trimming cost V 1 base and J 2 bases; bases outside gene matches: 5. CDR3 in DNA: TGTGCCAGCAGCTTGTTCCTAGCGGGAGTTCAAGAGACCCAGTACTTC. This codes for CASSLFLAGVQETQYF.

The chain recombines TRBV7-2 with TRBJ2-1; 8 nucleotides align to TRBD2. V gave up 5 bases and J gave up 9 bases; unmatched junction bases: 9. There are 14 residues in the CDR3. The V gene's germline CDR1 is SGHTA and CDR2 FQGNSA. CDR3 sequence reads: CASSNGLARGEQFF. As DNA, the CDR3 is TGTGCCAGCAGCAACGGACTAGCCAGGGGTGAGCAGTTCTTC.

This clonotype was counted once. J is TRBJ2-3 and V is TRBV19; D could derive from TRBD1 or TRBD2 (5 bases each). CDR1 is LNHDA, CDR2 SQIVND, per germline (reference sequence). The CDR3 totals 17 residues. Trimming stripped 5 bases from V and 0 bases from J, with 18 bases between. CDR3 in amino acids: CASSPRGRSTSTDTQYF. The CDR3 DNA reads TGTGCCAGTAGTCCGAGGGGCAGGTCGACGAGCACAGATACGCAGTATTTT.

The chain joins TRBV5-4 to TRBJ1-2, with D perhaps TRBD1 (6 bases). Germline CDR1 is SGHNT and CDR2 is YYREEE (reference sequence). The CDR3 spans 13 residues. V was trimmed by 4 bases and J by 4 bases, leaving 11 bases between them. CDR3: CASSQQGGYGYTF. The CDR3 DNA reads TGTGCCAGCAGCCAACAGGGCGGCTATGGCTACACCTTC. Combining the CDR3 with reference TRBV5-4 and TRBJ1-2 gives the whole variable domain ETGVTQSPTHLIKTRGQQVTLRCSSQSGHNTVSWYQQALGQGPQFIFQYYREEENGRGNFPPRFSGLQFPNYSSELNVNALELDDSALYLCASSQQGGYGYTFGSGTRLTVV.

This clonotype was observed many times. This rearrangement joins TRBV29-1 to TRBJ1-1; D gene uncertain. The CDR3 runs 14 residues. V dropped 0 bases and J dropped 1 base, with 9 bases sitting between them. Germline V CDR1 and CDR2: SQVTM, ANQGSEA. CDR3 sequence reads: CSVEDEISNTEAFF. CDR3 in DNA: TGCAGCGTTGAAGACGAAATTTCGAACACTGAAGCTTTCTTT.

This clonotype occurred many times. The DNA of the CDR3 is TGTGCCAGCAGTTTTGCAGGGGCTGGAAACACCATATATTTT. It yields the protein CASSFAGAGNTIYF. The chain links TRBV28 to TRBJ1-3, with D possibly matching TRBD1 (6 bases). The V end was cut by 3 bases, the J end by 2 bases, with 8 bases between. CDR1 is MDHEN, CDR2 SYDVKM, per germline. CDR3 size: 14 residues. Looking up the rest from reference TRBV28 and TRBJ1-3 gives the full variable domain: DVKVTQSSRYLVKRTGEKVFLECVQDMDHENMFWYRQDPGLGLRLIYFSYDVKMKEKGDIPEGYSVSREKKERFSLILESASTNQTSMYLCASSFAGAGNTIYFGEGSWLTVV.

V is TRBV4-2 and J is TRBJ1-5, with D perhaps matching TRBD1 (5 bases). V dropped 4 bases and J dropped 7 bases, with 11 bases sitting between them. The CDR3 sequence is 13 residues long. Looked up from germline, CDR1 is LGHNA and CDR2 is YNFKEQ. The CDR3 bases are TGTGCCAGCAGCCTCGCCAGGGACCAGCCCCAGCATTTT. This sequence encodes CASSLARDQPQHF.

The genes are TRBV7-9 and TRBJ1-1; possibly TRBD1 for D (5 bases). The CDR3 loop spans 12 amino acids. Trimming shortened V by 5 bases and J by 4 bases, and 8 bases separated the two germline ends. The germline V gene has CDR1 SEHNR and CDR2 FQNEAQ (reference sequence). The CDR3 sequence: CASSVGGTEAFF. The CDR3 DNA follows: TGTGCCAGCAGCGTGGGGGGCACTGAAGCTTTCTTT.

The genes are TRBV18 and TRBJ2-7; 7 positions match TRBD1. This CDR3 has 12 residues. Trimming at V came to 3 bases and at J to 6 bases, leaving 2 bases not matched to a gene. Germline CDR1 KGHSH, CDR2 LQKENI. CDR3 residues: CASSPAGGEQYF. CDR3 in DNA: TGTGCCAGCTCACCGGCAGGGGGCGAGCAGTACTTC.

Of note for this clonotype: A much larger clonotype is one base distant, so this may be a read error. V usage is TRBV20-1 and J usage is TRBJ2-1; possibly TRBD2 for D (6 bases). Germline lookup yields CDR1 DFQATT and CDR2 SNEGSKA (reference sequence). Trimming took 3 bases from V and 2 from J, leaving 14 bases between them. The CDR3 sequence is 15 residues long. CDR3: CSASDTSWTYNEQFF. Written as DNA, the CDR3 is TGCAGTGCTAGCGACACTAGCTGGACCTACAATGAGCAGTTCTTC.

The chain recombines TRBV12-3 or TRBV12-4 with TRBJ2-5; TRBD1 agrees at 9 bases. V trimming: 4 bases; J trimming: 5 bases; junction bases outside the gene matches: 8. The CDR3 covers 15 residues. CDR3 amino acids: CASSSATGTGETQYF. CDR3 in DNA: TGTGCCAGCAGTTCCGCTACAGGGACAGGGGAGACCCAGTACTTC.

This clonotype was detected only a few times. This sequence joins TRBV25-1 and TRBJ2-1; D might be TRBD1 (6 bases). The CDR3 totals 16 residues. Germline V lookup: CDR1 MGHDK, CDR2 SYGVNS. Trimming took off 0 bases at V and 4 bases at J, with 13 bases between the two ends. CDR3 protein: CASSEYEQGPYNEQFF. The CDR3 region has the DNA TGTGCCAGCAGTGAATACGAACAGGGACCTTACAATGAGCAGTTCTTC.

V is TRBV4-1 and J is TRBJ2-7; D ambiguous. V gave up 1 base and J gave up 2 bases, with 12 bases separating them. This CDR3 spans 15 amino acids. CDR1 is MGHRA, CDR2 YSYEKL, per germline. CDR3 amino acids: CASSQVLSAAYEQYF. The CDR3 DNA sequence: TGCGCCAGCAGCCAAGTTCTGAGCGCGGCCTACGAGCAGTACTTC.

In its sample, this clonotype was seen many times. This rearrangement joins TRBV5-1 to TRBJ2-2, with 8 bases fitting TRBD1. The junction had 12 bases not matched to a gene; V was cut back by 5 bases and J by 6 bases. The CDR3 length is 16 residues. Looked up from germline, CDR1 is SGHRS and CDR2 is YFSETQ. The CDR3 is CASSQYWTGMAGELFF. The CDR3 DNA follows: TGCGCCAGCAGTCAATACTGGACAGGGATGGCCGGGGAGCTGTTTTTT.

This clonotype was picked up a small number of times. The CDR3 DNA sequence: TGTGCCAGCAGCGGCGGCCGGGGTTCCTACAATGAGCAGTTCTTC. Protein product: CASSGGRGSYNEQFF. V usage is TRBV28 and J usage is TRBJ2-1, with a possible D match to TRBD2 (5 bases). Germline-derived CDR1 and CDR2 are MDHEN and SYDVKM. The CDR3 length is 15 residues. V lost 6 bases and J 1 base, leaving 13 bases between the germline ends.

The rearrangement joins TRBV20-1 to TRBJ2-1; TRBD2 agrees at 10 bases. V lost 7 bases to trimming and J lost 5 bases; unmatched junction nucleotides: 2. This CDR3 comprises 12 residues. Germline V gives CDR1 DFQATT, CDR2 SNEGSKA (reference sequence). CDR3 nucleotide sequence: TGCAGTGGACTAGCGGGTAACAATGAGCAGTTCTTC. It specifies CSGLAGNNEQFF.